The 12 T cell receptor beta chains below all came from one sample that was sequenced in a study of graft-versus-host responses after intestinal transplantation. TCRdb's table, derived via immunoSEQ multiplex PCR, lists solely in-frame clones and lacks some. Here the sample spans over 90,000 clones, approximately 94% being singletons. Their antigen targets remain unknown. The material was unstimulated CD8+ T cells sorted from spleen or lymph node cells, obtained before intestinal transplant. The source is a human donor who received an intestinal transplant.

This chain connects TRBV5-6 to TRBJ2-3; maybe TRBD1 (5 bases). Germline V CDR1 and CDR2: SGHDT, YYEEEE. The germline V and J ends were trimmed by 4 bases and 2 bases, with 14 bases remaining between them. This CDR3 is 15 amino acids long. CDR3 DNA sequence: TGTGCCAGCAGCCCCGGACAAAGAAACACAGATACGCAGTATTTT. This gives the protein CASSPGQRNTDTQYF.

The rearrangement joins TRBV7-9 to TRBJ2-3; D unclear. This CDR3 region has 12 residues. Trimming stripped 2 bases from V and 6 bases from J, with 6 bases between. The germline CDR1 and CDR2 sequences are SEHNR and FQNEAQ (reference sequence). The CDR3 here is CASSLLMDTQYF. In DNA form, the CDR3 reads TGTGCCAGCAGCTTATTAATGGATACGCAGTATTTT.

The CDR3 loop reads CAIRGFNEQFF. The CDR3, as DNA: TGTGCCATCAGGGGGTTCAATGAGCAGTTCTTC. The chain is built from TRBV10-3 and TRBJ2-1, with D hard to call. This CDR3 spans 11 amino acids. Germline lookup yields CDR1 ENHRY and CDR2 SYGVKD. Trimming took off 6 bases at V and 6 bases at J, with 6 bases between the two ends.

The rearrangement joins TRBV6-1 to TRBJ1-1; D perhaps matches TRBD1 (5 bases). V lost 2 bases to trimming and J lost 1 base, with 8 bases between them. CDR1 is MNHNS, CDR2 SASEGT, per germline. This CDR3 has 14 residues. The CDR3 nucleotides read TGTGCCAGCAGTGAACTGGGGCAGAACACTGAAGCTTTCTTT. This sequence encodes CASSELGQNTEAFF.

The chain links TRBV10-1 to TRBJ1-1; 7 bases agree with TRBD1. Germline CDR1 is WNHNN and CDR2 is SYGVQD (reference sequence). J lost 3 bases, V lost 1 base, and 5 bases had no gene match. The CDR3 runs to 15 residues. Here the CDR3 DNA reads TGCGCCAGCAGTGAGTATCAGGGGGAGGACACTGAAGCTTTCTTT. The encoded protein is CASSEYQGEDTEAFF.

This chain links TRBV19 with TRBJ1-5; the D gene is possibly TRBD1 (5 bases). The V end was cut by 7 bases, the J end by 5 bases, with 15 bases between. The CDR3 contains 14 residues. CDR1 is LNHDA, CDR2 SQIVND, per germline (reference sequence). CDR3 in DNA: TGTGCCAGTAACCCCCCCTCAGGGTATCAGCCCCAGCATTTT. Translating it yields CASNPPSGYQPQHF.

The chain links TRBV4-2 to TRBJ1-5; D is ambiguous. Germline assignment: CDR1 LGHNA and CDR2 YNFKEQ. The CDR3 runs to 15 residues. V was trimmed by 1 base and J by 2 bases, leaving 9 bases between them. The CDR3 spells CASSQVLERNQPQHF. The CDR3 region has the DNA TGTGCCAGCAGCCAAGTTTTGGAGCGCAATCAGCCCCAGCATTTT.

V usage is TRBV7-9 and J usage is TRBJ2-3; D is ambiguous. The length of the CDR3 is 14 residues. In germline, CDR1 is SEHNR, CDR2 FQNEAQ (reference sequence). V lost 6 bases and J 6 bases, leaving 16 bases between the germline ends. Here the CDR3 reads CASRTGATSDTQYF. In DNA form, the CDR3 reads TGTGCCAGCAGGACGGGCGCGACCTCCGATACGCAGTATTTT.

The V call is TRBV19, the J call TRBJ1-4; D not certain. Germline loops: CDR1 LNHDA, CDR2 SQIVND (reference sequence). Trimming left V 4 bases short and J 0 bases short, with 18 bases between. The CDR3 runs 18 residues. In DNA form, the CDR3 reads TGTGCCAGTAGTAATGGCGAAAGAATTTCAGCAACTAATGAAAAACTGTTTTTT. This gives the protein CASSNGERISATNEKLFF.

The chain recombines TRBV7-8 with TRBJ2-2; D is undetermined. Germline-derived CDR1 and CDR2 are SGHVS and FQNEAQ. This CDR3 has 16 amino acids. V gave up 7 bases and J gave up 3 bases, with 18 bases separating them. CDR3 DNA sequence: TGTGCCAGCAAAAGCAGGCCCTTTCCATACACCGGGGAGCTGTTTTTT. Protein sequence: CASKSRPFPYTGELFF.

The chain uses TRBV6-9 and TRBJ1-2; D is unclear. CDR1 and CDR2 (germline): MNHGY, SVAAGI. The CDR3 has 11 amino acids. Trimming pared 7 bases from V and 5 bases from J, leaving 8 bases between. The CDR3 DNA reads TGTGCCAGCATTTTGCGTTATGGCTACACCTTC. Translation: CASILRYGYTF.

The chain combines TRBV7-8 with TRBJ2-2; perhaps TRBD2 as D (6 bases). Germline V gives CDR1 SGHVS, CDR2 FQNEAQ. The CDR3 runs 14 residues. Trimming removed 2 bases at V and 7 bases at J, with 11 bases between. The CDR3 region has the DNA TGTGCCAGCAGCTTATGGGGGGAGATCGGGGAGCTGTTTTTT. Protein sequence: CASSLWGEIGELFF.